A selection of T cell receptor beta chains follows, all from one sample in a study of blood T cell repertoires in COVID-19. Measured with immunoSEQ multiplex PCR; TCRdb has only the in-frame clones, and not every one. The data show some 64,000 clones, roughly three quarters seen once. The material sequenced was peripheral blood. The receptors derive from a woman aged 60-75 years with acute or convalescent COVID-19. CDR3s include the opening cysteine and the closing phenylalanine or tryptophan.

V | CDR3
TRBV10-3 | CAISEEAGLRGYTF
TRBV5-1 | CASSERGQGASGEQYF
TRBV6-2/TRBV6-3 | CASSYKRGGTGELFF
TRBV19 | CASSITGNTEAFF
TRBV9 | CASSVYSTNEKLFF
TRBV5-1 | CASSLTTGGFADTQYF
TRBV11-2 | CASSTATWGYTF
TRBV29-1 | CSVGGRGFTDTQYF
TRBV28 | CASSLHGYGYTF
TRBV9 | CASSVLGHEQFF
TRBV7-3 | CASSETGGQETQYF
TRBV19 | CASSPRDRSRSGF
TRBV18 | CASSSSAYEQYF
TRBV10-3 | CAISERTGNNQPQHF
TRBV6-6 | CASSRLPPLGTLNTEAFF
TRBV18 | CASSRDTGTGNTIYF
TRBV4-1 | CASSQDFRDLYGYTF
TRBV28 | CASSFPRDRGSPLHF
TRBV6-6 | CASSGGGGNGYTF
TRBV5-1 | CASGWTGGTGELFF
TRBV4-2 | CASSQVTASQETQYF
TRBV7-2 | CASKRGISGGEETQYF
TRBV28 | CASSFSGTGNEKLFF
TRBV10-3 | CASQTSGASRDEQFF
TRBV2 | CASSPLGLKNIQYF
TRBV9 | CASSVGEWGGGAFF
TRBV12-3/TRBV12-4 | CASSSDRAEQYF
TRBV2 | CASRVRTGYTGELFF
TRBV7-9 | CASSLPEVGTDTQYF
TRBV30 | CAWRRGTEAFF
TRBV19 | CASHRGLDYGYTF
TRBV7-6 | CASSLGQGQPQHF
TRBV2 | CASSGWTGTGDGYTF
TRBV10-3 | CAISEGGVEGPEQYF
TRBV9 | CASSASVASNQPQHF
TRBV5-1 | CASSLAPGGNTNTGELFF
TRBV19 | CASKTGTEPYNEQFF
TRBV21-1 | CASSRGPARVRFEQYF
TRBV27 | CASTWGSGANEQFF
TRBV7-9 | CASSWSGRDTGELFF
TRBV13 | CASSLPGRGSPLHF
TRBV30 | CAWSLEGGSNQPQHF
TRBV7-2 | CASIRASGGSYNEQFF
TRBV19 | CASRAPSGGINEQFF
TRBV19 | CASSIVDTGELFF
TRBV15 | CATSRAGISMRGKLFF